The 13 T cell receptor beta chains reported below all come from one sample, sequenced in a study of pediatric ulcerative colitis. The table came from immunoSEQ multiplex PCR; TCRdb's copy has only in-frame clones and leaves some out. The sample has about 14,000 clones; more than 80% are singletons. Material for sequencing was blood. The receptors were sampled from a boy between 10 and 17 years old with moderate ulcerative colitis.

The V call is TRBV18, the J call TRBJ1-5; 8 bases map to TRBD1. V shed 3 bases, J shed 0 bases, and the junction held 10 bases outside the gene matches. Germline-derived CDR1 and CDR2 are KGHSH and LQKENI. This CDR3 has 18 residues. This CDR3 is CASSPEAGGGYSNQPQHF. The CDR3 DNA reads TGTGCCAGCTCACCGGAGGCAGGGGGCGGTTATAGCAATCAGCCCCAGCATTTT. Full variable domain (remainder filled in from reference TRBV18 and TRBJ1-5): NAGVMQNPRHLVRRRGQEARLRCSPMKGHSHVYWYRQLPEEGLKFMVYLQKENIIDESGMPKERFSAEFPKEGPSILRIQQVVRGDSAAYFCASSPEAGGGYSNQPQHFGDGTRLSIL.

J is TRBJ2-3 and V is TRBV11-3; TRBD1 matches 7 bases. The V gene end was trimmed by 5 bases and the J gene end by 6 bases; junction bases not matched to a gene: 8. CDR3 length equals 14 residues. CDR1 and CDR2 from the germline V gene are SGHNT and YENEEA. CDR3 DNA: TGTGCCAGCAGCGGACAGGCCCAACGGGATACGCAGTATTTT. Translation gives CASSGQAQRDTQYF.

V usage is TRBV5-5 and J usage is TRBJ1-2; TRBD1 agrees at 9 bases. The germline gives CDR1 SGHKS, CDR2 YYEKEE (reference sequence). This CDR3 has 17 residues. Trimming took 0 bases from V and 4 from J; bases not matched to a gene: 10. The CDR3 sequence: CASSLGTGAIAGYGYTF. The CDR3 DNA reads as TGTGCCAGCAGCTTGGGGACAGGGGCAATAGCAGGCTATGGCTACACCTTC.

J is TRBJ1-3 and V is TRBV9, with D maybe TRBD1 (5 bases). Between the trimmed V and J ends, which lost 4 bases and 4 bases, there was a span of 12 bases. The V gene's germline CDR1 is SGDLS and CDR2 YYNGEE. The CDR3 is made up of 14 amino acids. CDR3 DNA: TGTGCCAGCAGCCTGGGGACCTCAGGAAACACCATATATTTT. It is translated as CASSLGTSGNTIYF.

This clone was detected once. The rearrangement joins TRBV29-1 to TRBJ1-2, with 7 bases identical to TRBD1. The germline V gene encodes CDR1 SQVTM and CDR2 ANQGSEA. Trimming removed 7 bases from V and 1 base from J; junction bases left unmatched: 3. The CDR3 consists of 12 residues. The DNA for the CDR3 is TGCAGCGGGGGACAGTTTAACTATGGCTACACCTTC. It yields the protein CSGGQFNYGYTF.

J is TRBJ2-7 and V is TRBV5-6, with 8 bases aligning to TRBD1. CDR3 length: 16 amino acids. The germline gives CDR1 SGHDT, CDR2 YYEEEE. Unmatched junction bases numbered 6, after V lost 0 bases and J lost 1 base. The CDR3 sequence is CASSLVSDRGSYEQYF. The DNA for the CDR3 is TGTGCCAGCAGCTTGGTATCTGACAGGGGATCCTACGAGCAGTACTTC.

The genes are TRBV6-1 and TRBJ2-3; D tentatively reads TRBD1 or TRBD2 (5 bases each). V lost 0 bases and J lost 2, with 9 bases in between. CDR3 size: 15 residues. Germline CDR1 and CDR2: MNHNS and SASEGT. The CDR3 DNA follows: TGTGCCAGCAGTGAAGCGGGACCGATCACAGATACGCAGTATTTT. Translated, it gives CASSEAGPITDTQYF.

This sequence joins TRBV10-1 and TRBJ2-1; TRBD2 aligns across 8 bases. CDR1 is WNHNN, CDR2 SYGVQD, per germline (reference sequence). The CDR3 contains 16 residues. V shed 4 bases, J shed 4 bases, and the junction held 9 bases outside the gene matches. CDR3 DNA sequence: TGCGCCAGCAGTGGACAATCAGCGGGGGATTACAATGAGCAGTTCTTC. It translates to CASSGQSAGDYNEQFF.

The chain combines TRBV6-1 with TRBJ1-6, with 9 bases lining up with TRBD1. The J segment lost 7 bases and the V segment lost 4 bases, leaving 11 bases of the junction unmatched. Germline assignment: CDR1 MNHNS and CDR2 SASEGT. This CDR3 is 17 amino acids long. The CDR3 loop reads CASSGQGDSSLNSPLHF. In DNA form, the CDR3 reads TGTGCCAGCAGTGGACAGGGGGATAGCTCCCTGAATTCACCCCTCCACTTT.

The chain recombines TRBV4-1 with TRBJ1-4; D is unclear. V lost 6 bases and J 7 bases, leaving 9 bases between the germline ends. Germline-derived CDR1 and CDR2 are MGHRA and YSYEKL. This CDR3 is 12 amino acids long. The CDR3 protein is CASSGYSEKLFF. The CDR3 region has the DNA TGCGCCAGCAGTGGGTATAGTGAAAAACTGTTTTTT.

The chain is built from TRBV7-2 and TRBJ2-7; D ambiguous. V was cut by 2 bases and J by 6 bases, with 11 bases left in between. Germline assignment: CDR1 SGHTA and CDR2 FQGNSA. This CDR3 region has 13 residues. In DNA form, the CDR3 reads TGTGCCAGCAGCTTACTCCCAAGTGGCGAGCAGTACTTC. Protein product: CASSLLPSGEQYF.

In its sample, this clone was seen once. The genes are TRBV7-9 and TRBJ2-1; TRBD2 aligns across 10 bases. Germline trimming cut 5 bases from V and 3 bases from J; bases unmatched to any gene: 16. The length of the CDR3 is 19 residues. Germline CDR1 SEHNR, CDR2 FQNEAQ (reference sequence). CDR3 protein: CASSSLELAGSPNYNEQFF. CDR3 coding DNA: TGTGCCAGCAGCAGCCTAGAACTAGCGGGAAGCCCCAACTACAATGAGCAGTTCTTC.

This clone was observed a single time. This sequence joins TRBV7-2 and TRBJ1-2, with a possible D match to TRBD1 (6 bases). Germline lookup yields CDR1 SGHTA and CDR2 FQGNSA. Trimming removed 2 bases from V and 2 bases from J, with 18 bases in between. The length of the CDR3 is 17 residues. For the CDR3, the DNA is TGTGCCAGCAGCTTAACAGTCTGGAGCAGGGGAAACTATGGCTACACCTTC. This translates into CASSLTVWSRGNYGYTF.